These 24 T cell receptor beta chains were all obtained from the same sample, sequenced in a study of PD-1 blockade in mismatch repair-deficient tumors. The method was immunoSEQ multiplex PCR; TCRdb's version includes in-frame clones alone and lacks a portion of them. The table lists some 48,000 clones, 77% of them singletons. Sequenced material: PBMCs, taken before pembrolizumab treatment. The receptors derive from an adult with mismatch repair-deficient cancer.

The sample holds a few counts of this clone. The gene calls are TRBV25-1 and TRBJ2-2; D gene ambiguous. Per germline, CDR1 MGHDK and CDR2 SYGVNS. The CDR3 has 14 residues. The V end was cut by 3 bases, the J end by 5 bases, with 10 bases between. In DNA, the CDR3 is TGTGCCAGCAGTGACGTCGGTTTGACCGGGGAGCTGTTTTTT. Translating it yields CASSDVGLTGELFF.

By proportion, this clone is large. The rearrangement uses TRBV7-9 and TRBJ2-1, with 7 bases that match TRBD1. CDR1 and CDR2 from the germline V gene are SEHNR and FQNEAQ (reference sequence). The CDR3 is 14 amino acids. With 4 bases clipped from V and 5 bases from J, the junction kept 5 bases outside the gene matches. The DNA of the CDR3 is TGTGCCAGCAGCTCGGACAGGATAAACAATGAGCAGTTCTTC. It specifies CASSSDRINNEQFF.

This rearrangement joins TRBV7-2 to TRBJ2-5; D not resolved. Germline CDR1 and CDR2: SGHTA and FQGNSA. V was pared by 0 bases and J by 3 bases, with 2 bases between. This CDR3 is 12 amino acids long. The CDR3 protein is CASSLAKETQYF. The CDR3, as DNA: TGTGCCAGCAGCTTAGCCAAAGAGACCCAGTACTTC.

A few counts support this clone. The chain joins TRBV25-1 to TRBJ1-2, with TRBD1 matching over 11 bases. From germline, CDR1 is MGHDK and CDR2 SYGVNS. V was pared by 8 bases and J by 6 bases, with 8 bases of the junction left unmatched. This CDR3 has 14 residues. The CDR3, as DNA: TGTGCCAGCGCCTGGACAGGGGGCTTTGATGGCTACACCTTC. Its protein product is CASAWTGGFDGYTF.

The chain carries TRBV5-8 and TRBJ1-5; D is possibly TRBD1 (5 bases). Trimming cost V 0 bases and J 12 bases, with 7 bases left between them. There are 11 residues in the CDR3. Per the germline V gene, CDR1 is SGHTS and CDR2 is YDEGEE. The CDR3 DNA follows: TGTGCCAGCAGCTTGGGGGGCGTCCAGCATTTT. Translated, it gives CASSLGGVQHF.

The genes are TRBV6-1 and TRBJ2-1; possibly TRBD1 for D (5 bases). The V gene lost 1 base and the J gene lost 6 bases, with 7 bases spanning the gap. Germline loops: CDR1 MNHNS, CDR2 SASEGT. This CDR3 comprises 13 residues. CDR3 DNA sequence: TGTGCCAGCAGTGAAGAGACAGCCAATGAGCAGTTCTTC. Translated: CASSEETANEQFF.

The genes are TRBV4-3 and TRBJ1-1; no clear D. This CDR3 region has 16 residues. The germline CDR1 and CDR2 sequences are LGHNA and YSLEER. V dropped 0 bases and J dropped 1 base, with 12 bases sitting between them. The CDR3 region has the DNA TGCGCCAGCAGCCAAGATATGGGAGAGGGGAACACTGAAGCTTTCTTT. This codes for CASSQDMGEGNTEAFF.

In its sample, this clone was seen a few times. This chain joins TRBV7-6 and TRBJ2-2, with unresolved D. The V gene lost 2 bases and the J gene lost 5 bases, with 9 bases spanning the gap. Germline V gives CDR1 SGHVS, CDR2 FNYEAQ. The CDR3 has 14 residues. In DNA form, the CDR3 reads TGTGCCAGCAGCTTAAGGGAAGGGACCGGGGAGCTGTTTTTT. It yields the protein CASSLREGTGELFF. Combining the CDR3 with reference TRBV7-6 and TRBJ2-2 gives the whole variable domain GAGVSQSPRYKVTKRGQDVALRCDPISGHVSLYWYRQALGQGPEFLTYFNYEAQQDKSGLPNDRFSAERPEGSISTLTIQRTEQRDSAMYRCASSLREGTGELFFGEGSRLTVL.

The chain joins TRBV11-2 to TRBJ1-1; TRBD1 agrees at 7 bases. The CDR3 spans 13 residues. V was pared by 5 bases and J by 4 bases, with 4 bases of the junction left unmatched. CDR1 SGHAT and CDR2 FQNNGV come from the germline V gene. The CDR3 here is CASSLAGGTEAFF. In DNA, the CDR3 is TGTGCCAGCAGCCTAGCAGGGGGCACTGAAGCTTTCTTT.

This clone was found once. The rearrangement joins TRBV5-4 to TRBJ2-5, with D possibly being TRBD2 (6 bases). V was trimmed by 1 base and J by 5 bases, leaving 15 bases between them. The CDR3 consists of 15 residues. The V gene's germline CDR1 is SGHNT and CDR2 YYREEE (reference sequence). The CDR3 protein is CASSLRLLGGETQYF. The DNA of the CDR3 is TGTGCCAGCAGCTTGCGACTACTTGGGGGGGAGACCCAGTACTTC.

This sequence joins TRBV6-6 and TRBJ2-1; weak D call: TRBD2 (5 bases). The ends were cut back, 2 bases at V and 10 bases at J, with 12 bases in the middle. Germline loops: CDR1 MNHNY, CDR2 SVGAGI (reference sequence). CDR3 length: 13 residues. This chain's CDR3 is CASSYQKRNEQFF. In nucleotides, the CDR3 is TGTGCCAGCAGTTACCAGAAGCGGAACGAGCAGTTCTTC.

The CDR3 bases are TGTGCCTGGACGGGTACCAAAGGCATTCGACCCGAGCAGTACTTC. Translated: CAWTGTKGIRPEQYF. The chain carries TRBV30 and TRBJ2-7; D is ambiguous. Germline V gene lookup returns CDR1 GTSNPN and CDR2 SVGIG (reference sequence). The CDR3 is made up of 15 amino acids. The V end lost 4 bases, the J end lost 6 bases, and 22 bases lay between the germline ends. Based on the CDR3 plus reference TRBV30 and TRBJ2-7, the full variable domain is SQTIHQWPATLVQPVGSPLSLECTVEGTSNPNLYWYRQAAGRGLQLLFYSVGIGQISSEVPQNLSASRPQDRQFILSSKKLLLSDSGFYLCAWTGTKGIRPEQYFGPGTRLTVT.

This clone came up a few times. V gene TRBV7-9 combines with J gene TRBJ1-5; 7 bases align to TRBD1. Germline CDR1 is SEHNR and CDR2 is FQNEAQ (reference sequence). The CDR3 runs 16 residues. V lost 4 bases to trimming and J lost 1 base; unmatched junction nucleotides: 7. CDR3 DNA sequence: TGTGCCAGCAGCTCGGAGGGGGCTGGAAGCAATCAGCCCCAGCATTTT. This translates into CASSSEGAGSNQPQHF.

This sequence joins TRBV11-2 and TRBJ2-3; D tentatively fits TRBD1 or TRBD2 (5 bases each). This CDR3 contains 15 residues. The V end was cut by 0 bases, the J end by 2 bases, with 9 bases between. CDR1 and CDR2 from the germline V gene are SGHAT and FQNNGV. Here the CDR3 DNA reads TGTGCCAGCAGCTTAGATGGGGGATTCACAGATACGCAGTATTTT. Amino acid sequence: CASSLDGGFTDTQYF.

In nucleotides, the CDR3 is TGTGCCAGTACCTTGGACAGGAATAATGAAAAACTGTTTTTT. Translated: CASTLDRNNEKLFF. The chain uses TRBV19 and TRBJ1-4, with TRBD1 matching over 7 bases. The V gene end was trimmed by 7 bases and the J gene end by 4 bases; junction bases not matched to a gene: 6. The CDR3 is 14 amino acids. CDR1 is LNHDA and CDR2 is SQIVND in the germline V gene (reference sequence).

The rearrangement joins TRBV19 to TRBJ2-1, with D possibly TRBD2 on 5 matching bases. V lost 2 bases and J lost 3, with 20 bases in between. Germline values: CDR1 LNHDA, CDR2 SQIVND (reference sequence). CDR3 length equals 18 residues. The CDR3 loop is CASSISPLGLINYNEQFF. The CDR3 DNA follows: TGTGCCAGTAGTATATCCCCACTAGGGCTGATAAACTACAATGAGCAGTTCTTC.

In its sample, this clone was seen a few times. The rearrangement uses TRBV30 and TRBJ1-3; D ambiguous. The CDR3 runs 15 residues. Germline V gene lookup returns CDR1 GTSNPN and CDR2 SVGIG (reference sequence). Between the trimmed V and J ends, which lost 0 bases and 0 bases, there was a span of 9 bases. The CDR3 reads CAWSVVTASGNTIYF. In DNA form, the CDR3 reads TGTGCCTGGAGTGTGGTGACGGCCTCTGGAAACACCATATATTTT.

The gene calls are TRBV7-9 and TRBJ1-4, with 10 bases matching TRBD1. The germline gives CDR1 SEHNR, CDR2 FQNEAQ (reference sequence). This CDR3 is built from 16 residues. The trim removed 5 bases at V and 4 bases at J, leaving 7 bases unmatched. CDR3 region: CASSPDRGLDNEKLFF. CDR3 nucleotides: TGTGCCAGCAGCCCCGACAGGGGGCTCGATAATGAAAAACTGTTTTTT.

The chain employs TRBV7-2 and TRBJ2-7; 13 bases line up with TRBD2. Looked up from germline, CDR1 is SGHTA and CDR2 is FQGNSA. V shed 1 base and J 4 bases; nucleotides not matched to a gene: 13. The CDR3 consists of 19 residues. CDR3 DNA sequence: TGTGCCAGCAGCTTAGACGTATCTAGGCGGGGACTAGCGGGATACGAGCAGTACTTC. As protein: CASSLDVSRRGLAGYEQYF.

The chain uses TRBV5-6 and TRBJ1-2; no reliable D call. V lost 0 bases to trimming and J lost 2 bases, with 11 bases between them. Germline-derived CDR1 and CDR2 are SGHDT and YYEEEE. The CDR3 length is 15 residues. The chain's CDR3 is CASSLVAGGNYGYTF. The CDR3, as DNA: TGTGCCAGCAGCTTGGTGGCAGGAGGGAACTATGGCTACACCTTC. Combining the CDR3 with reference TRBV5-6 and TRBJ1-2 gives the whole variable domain DAGVTQSPTHLIKTRGQQVTLRCSPKSGHDTVSWYQQALGQGPQFIFQYYEEEERQRGNFPDRFSGHQFPNYSSELNVNALLLGDSALYLCASSLVAGGNYGYTFGSGTRLTVV.

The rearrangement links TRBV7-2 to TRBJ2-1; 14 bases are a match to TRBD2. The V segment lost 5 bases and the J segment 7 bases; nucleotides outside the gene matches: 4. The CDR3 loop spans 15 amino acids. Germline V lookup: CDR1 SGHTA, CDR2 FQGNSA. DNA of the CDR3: TGTGCCAGCAGCCCCCGACTAGCGGGAGGGAATGAGCAGTTCTTC. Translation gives CASSPRLAGGNEQFF.

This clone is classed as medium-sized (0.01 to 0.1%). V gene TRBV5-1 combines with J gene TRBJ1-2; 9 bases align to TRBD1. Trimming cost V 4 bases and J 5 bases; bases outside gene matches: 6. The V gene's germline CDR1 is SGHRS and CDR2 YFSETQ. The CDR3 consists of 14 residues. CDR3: CASSVGTGRYGYTF. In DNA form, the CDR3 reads TGCGCCAGCAGCGTAGGGACAGGGCGTTATGGCTACACCTTC.

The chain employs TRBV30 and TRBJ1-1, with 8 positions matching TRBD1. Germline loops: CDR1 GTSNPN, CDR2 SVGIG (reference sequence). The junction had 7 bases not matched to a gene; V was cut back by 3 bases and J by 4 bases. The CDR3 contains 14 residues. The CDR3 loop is CAWSQGQGFTEAFF. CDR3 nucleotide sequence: TGTGCCTGGAGCCAAGGACAGGGTTTCACTGAAGCTTTCTTT.

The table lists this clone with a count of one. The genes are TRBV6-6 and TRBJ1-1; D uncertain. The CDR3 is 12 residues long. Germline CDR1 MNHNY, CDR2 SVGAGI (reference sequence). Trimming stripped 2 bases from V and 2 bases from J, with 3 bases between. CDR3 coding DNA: TGTGCCAGCAGTTACGAAAACACTGAAGCTTTCTTT. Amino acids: CASSYENTEAFF.